This T cell receptor beta chain originates from a study of graft-versus-host responses after intestinal transplantation. Overall study findings and caveats: Ileal or blood samples showed some GvH clones first, and such clones were also found in recipient marrow.

The germline gives CDR1 SGHAT, CDR2 FQNNGV. Trimming removed 8 bases at V and 4 bases at J, with 17 bases between. The CDR3 loop spans 14 amino acids. About this clone: Its antigen is not known.

TCRdb's copy holds only in-frame clones and misses some; the assay was immunoSEQ multiplex PCR. The repertoire includes about 88,000 clones, roughly 90% of them detected once, and less than 0.12% sits in the top ten. The chain recombines TRBV11-2 with TRBJ1-1; D possibly corresponds to TRBD1 (6 bases). Source: unstimulated CD4+ T cells sorted from spleen or lymph node cells, taken before intestinal transplant. The origin of this receptor is a human donor who received an intestinal transplant. This chain's CDR3 is CASRTGLGITEAFF. CDR3 coding DNA: TGTGCCAGCCGAACAGGGTTGGGGATCACTGAAGCTTTCTTT.